This TCR beta chain was recovered during a study of T cell responses to AZD1222 COVID-19 vaccine. A remark on this clone: Its antigen is not known.

Points from the study as a whole: Regions 160-218 and 743-854 held dominance among vaccine-associated CD4 TCRs, which spanned spike.

The table came from immunoSEQ multiplex PCR; TCRdb's copy has only in-frame clones and leaves some out. Of tens of thousands of clones listed, around 80% were seen once; the top ten hold over 40%. Germline CDR1 MNHEY, CDR2 SMNVEV (reference sequence). V dropped 5 bases and J dropped 1; count of bases not matched to a gene: 3. The CDR3 runs 16 residues. The TCR sequence derives from an adult in good health. The chain couples TRBV27 to TRBJ2-3, with 13 bases identical to TRBD2. Sequences were derived from peripheral blood, sampled on day 0 of AZD1222 vaccination. The CDR3 sequence is CASSPGLAGGTDTQYF. As DNA, the CDR3 is TGTGCCAGCAGTCCAGGACTAGCGGGAGGCACAGATACGCAGTATTTT.